Reported below is one T cell receptor beta chain. V gave up 5 bases and J gave up 0 bases; unmatched junction bases: 9. The germline V gene has CDR1 SGHTA and CDR2 FQGTGA. This CDR3 is 16 amino acids long. These data come from a study of blood T cell repertoires in COVID-19. Study-level information: The United States, Italy and Spain supplied acute and convalescent COVID-19 samples. T cells, B-cell-depleted T cells, or PBMCs supplied cDNA or gDNA.

Methods used by the authors: Nucleated cell number was recorded as an estimate derived from reference gene primer amplification. Produced via immunoSEQ multiplex PCR; TCRdb's table is partial and in-frame only. For V, J and clone size, that table is used; D and trimming come from the DNA. The sample includes 96,000 or so clones, 85% to 95% of them seen just once. The TCR comes from a man in his sixties with acute or convalescent COVID-19. The sequencing sample was made of peripheral blood. This chain connects TRBV7-3 to TRBJ2-7; 8 bases line up with TRBD2. This CDR3 reads CASSPLSSGSSYEQYF. The CDR3, as DNA: TGTGCCAGCAGCCCGCTGTCCAGCGGGAGCTCCTACGAGCAGTACTTC.